This T cell receptor (beta chain) was recorded in a study of graft-versus-host responses after intestinal transplantation. The wider study: The transplants performed in recipients were multivisceral, liver-intestinal, or isolated intestinal. All recipients got anti-thymocyte globulin induction, then tacrolimus and steroids for approximately three years. Study-level results: Present in recipient marrow, GvH clones included some that appeared first in ileum or blood. When patients had graft-donor T cell macrochimerism, their allografts held high graft-versus-host to host-versus-graft clonal ratios.

The ends were cut back, 3 bases at V and 8 bases at J, with 25 bases in the middle. The germline V gene encodes CDR1 LNHDA and CDR2 SQIVND (reference sequence). This CDR3 region has 17 residues. Assay used: immunoSEQ multiplex PCR; TCRdb lists only in-frame clones, some missing. The sample includes fewer than 60,000 clones, 65% to 85% of them seen just once. Regarding this clone: The antigen remains unidentified.

The clonotype originates from a human donor who was the organ donor for an intestinal transplant. The chain has TRBV19 and TRBJ1-1; tentatively, D is TRBD1 (6 bases). Material: unstimulated CD4+ T cells sorted from spleen or lymph node cells, obtained before transplant. The CDR3 nucleotides are TGTGCCAGTAGTATTAGGGGGAAAACGAGGGGAATTGTCGAAGCTTTCTTT. It specifies CASSIRGKTRGIVEAFF.